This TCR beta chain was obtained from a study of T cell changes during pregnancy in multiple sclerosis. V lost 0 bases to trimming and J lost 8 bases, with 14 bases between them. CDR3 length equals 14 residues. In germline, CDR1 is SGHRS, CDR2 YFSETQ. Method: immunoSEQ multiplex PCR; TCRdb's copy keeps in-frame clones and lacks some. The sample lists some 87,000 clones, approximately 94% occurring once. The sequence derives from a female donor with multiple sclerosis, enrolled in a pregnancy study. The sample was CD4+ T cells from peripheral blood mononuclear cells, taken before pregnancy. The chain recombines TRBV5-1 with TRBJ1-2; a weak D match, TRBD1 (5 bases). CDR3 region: CASSLDGGGGGYTF. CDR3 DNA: TGCGCCAGCAGCTTGGATGGGGGGGGTGGCGGCTACACCTTC.